The entry that follows covers one T cell receptor beta chain sequence. The antigen is not known. This entry is derived from a study of radiotherapy plus CTLA-4 blockade in lung cancer. Study information: Objective responses were observed in approximately 20% of patients, and disease control was achieved by 30% to 40%. Study-level points and caveats: Tumor-derived TCR clones expanded in blood after radiotherapy plus ipilimumab. According to reports, early shifts in blood T cell clones, alongside interferon-beta, forecast response most accurately.

Generated by immunoSEQ multiplex PCR, the TCRdb table keeps only in-frame clones and is missing some. Here the sample spans around 53,000 clones, less than 90% being singletons. Germline assignment: CDR1 KGHSH and CDR2 LQKENI. There are 15 residues in the CDR3. J gave up 0 bases and V 3 bases, and 4 bases lay outside the gene matches. The V and J genes are TRBV18 and TRBJ1-1, with 7 bases that match TRBD1. The receptor was derived from a human donor with non-small cell lung cancer that progressed on radiotherapy plus ipilimumab. Some clones in this sample may be carry-over from other donors' samples. Sequenced here: peripheral blood, sampled from a patient treated with radiotherapy plus ipilimumab. CDR3 nucleotide sequence: TGTGCCAGCTCACCCTCGGACAGGTTGAACACTGAAGCTTTCTTT. It codes for CASSPSDRLNTEAFF.